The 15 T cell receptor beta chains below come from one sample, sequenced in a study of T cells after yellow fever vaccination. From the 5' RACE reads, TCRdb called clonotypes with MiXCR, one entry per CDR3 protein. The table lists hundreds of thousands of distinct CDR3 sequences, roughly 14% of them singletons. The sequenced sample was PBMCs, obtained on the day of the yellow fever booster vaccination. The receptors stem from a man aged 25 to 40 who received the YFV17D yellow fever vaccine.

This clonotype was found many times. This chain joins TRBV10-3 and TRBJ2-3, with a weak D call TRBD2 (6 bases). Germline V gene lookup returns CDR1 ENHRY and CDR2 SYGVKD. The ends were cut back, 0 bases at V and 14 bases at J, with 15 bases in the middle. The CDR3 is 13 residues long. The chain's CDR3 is CAISESVGEVPYF. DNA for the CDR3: TGTGCCATCAGTGAGTCGGTGGGGGAGGTGCCGTATTTT.

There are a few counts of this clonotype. The CDR3 region is CASSVEAGQRWDTQYF. The CDR3 DNA is TGTGCCAGCAGCGTAGAGGCGGGACAGAGGTGGGATACGCAGTATTTT. This chain links TRBV9 with TRBJ2-3; perhaps TRBD1 as D (7 bases). This CDR3 has 16 amino acids. Trimming left V 0 bases short and J 6 bases short, with 17 bases between. Germline V gives CDR1 SGDLS, CDR2 YYNGEE.

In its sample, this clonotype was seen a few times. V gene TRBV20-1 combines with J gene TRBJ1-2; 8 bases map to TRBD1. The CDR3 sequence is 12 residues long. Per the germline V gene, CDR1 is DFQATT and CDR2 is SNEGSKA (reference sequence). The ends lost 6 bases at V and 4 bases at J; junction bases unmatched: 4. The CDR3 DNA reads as TGCAGTGCGGCCGGGACAGGCTATGGCTACACCTTC. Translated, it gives CSAAGTGYGYTF.

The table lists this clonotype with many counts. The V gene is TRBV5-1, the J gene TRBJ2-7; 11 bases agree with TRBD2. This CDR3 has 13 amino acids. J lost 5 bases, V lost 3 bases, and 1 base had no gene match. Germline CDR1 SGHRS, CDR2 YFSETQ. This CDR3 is CASSSTSGNEQYF. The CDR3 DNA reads TGCGCCAGCAGCTCGACTAGCGGGAACGAGCAGTACTTC.

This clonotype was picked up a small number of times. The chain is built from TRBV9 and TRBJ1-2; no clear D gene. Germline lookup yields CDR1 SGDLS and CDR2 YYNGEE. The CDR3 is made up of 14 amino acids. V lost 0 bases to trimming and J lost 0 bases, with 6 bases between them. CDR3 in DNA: TGTGCCAGCAGCGTAGCCCGAGCTAACTATGGCTACACCTTC. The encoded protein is CASSVARANYGYTF.

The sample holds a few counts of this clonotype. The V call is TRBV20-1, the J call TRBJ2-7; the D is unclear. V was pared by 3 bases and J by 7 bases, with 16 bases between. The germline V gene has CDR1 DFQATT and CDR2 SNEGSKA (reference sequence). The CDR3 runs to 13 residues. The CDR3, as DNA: TGCAGTGCTAGCTTTGGCGCTCTTTCGGAGCAGTACTTC. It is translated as CSASFGALSEQYF.

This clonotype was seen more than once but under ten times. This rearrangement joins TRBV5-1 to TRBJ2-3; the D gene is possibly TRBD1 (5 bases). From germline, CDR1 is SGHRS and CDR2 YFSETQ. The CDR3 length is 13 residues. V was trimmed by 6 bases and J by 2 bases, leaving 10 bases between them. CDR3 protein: CASTDTYTDTQYF. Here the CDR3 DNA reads TGCGCCAGCACGGACACCTACACAGATACGCAGTATTTT.

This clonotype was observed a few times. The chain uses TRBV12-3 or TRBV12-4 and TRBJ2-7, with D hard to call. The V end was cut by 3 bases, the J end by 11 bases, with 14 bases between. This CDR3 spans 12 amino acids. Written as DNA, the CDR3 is TGTGCCAGCAGTTTGGGCCGAACGGTTGAGTACTTC. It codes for CASSLGRTVEYF.

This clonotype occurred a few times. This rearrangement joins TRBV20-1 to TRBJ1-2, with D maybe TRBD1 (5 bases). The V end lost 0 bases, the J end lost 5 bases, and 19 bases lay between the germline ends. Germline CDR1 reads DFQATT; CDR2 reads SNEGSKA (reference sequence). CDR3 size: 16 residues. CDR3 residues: CSARDQDRGRTYGYTF. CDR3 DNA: TGCAGTGCTAGAGATCAGGATCGTGGCAGGACATATGGCTACACCTTC.

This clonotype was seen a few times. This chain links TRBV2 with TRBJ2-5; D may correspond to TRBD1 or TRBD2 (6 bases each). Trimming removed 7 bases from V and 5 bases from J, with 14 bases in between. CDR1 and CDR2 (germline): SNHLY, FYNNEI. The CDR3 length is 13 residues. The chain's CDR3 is CASKGGVWETQYF. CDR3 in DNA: TGTGCCAGCAAGGGGGGAGTTTGGGAGACCCAGTACTTC.

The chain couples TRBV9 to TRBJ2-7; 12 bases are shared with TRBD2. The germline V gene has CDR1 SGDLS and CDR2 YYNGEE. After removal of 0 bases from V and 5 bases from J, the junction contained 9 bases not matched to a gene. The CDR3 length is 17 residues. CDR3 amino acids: CASSVASSGRAGDEQYF. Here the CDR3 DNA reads TGTGCCAGCAGCGTAGCTTCTAGCGGGAGGGCCGGGGACGAGCAGTACTTC.

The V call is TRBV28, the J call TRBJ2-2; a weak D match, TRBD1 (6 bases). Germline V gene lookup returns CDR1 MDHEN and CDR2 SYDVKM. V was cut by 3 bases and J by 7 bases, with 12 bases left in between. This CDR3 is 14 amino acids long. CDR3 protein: CASSFRQVGGELFF. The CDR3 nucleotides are TGTGCCAGCAGTTTCAGACAGGTCGGCGGGGAGCTGTTTTTT.

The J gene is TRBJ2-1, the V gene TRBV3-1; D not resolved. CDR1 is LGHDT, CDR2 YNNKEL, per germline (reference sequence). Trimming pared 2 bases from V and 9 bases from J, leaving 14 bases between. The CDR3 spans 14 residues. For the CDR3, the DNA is TGTGCCAGCAGCCAAAATCTAGGTGTGGGTGAGCAGTTCTTC. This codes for CASSQNLGVGEQFF.

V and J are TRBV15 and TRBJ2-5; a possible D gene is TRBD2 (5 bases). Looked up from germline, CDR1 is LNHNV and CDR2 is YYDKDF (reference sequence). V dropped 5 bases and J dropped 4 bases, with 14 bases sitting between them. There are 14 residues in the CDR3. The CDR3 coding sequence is TGTGCCACCAGCTTCGTCCGGGGTGGAGAGACCCAGTACTTC. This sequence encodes CATSFVRGGETQYF. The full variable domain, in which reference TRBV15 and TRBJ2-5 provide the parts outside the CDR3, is DAMVIQNPRYQVTQFGKPVTLSCSQTLNHNVMYWYQQKSSQAPKLLFHYYDKDFNNEADTPDNFQSRRPNTSFCFLDIRSPGLGDTAMYLCATSFVRGGETQYFGPGTRLLVL.

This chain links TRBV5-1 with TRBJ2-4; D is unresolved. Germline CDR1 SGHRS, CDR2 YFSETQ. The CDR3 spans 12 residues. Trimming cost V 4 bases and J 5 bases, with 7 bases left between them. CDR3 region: CASSENENIQYF. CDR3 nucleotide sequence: TGCGCCAGCAGCGAGAATGAAAACATTCAGTACTTC.